The 22 T cell receptor beta chains in this list originate from one sample, sequenced in a study of shared clonotypes between healthy human individuals. The data were produced by immunoSEQ multiplex PCR, yet TCRdb's version contains in-frame clones alone and is incomplete. This sample has some 1.5 million clones, with around 97% found just once. The sequencing input was naive CD4+ T cells sorted from blood. As to subset: CD45RA+ positively selected. All receptors derive from a man aged 25-40 years in good health.

J is TRBJ1-4 and V is TRBV28; no definite D call. Trimming took 1 base from V and 4 from J, leaving 16 bases between them. Germline CDR1 reads MDHEN; CDR2 reads SYDVKM. The CDR3 is 17 residues long. Written as DNA, the CDR3 is TGTGCCAGCAGTTTATTACTCCTGGTCACGGATAATGAAAAACTGTTTTTT. Translating it yields CASSLLLLVTDNEKLFF.

In DNA, the CDR3 is TGTGCCAGCAGCTTTTTCCTACTCGGGTATTACAATGAGCAGTTCTTC. It translates to CASSFFLLGYYNEQFF. The rearrangement uses TRBV11-2 and TRBJ2-1; D remains unclear. The V and J ends lost 3 bases and 4 bases respectively, with 16 bases between them. Germline CDR1 reads SGHAT; CDR2 reads FQNNGV. This CDR3 is built from 16 residues.

The rearrangement uses TRBV4-1 and TRBJ2-5; D gene ambiguous. CDR3 length equals 14 residues. V was cut by 0 bases and J by 1 base, with 6 bases left in between. Looked up from germline, CDR1 is MGHRA and CDR2 is YSYEKL. This chain's CDR3 is CASSQDWVQETQYF. In DNA form, the CDR3 reads TGCGCCAGCAGCCAAGATTGGGTCCAAGAGACCCAGTACTTC.

The rearrangement uses TRBV28 and TRBJ1-2; D not resolved. Trimming shortened V by 6 bases and J by 2 bases, and 10 bases separated the two germline ends. The CDR3 consists of 13 residues. From germline, CDR1 is MDHEN and CDR2 SYDVKM. CDR3 in DNA: TGTGCCAGCAGGCAGCTGAACAACTATGGCTACACCTTC. Its protein product is CASRQLNNYGYTF.

Note on this clone: Other nucleotide sequences in the sample specify the same CDR3. The V gene is TRBV10-1, the J gene TRBJ2-1, with 12 nucleotides matching TRBD2. The V and J ends lost 2 bases and 4 bases, in that order; junction bases with no gene match: 0. CDR3 length: 15 residues. In germline, CDR1 is WNHNN, CDR2 SYGVQD (reference sequence). The CDR3 DNA is TGCGCCAGCAGTGAGGGACTAGCGGGGTACAATGAGCAGTTCTTC. Translation gives CASSEGLAGYNEQFF.

This clone was observed a single time. This chain uses TRBV4-2 with TRBJ1-4, with 11 positions matching TRBD1. V shed 1 base and J 5 bases; nucleotides not matched to a gene: 0. CDR3 size: 15 residues. CDR1 and CDR2 from the germline V gene are LGHNA and YNFKEQ. In nucleotides, the CDR3 is TGTGCCAGCAGCCAAGGGACAGGGGGCAATGAAAAACTGTTTTTT. It specifies CASSQGTGGNEKLFF.

This chain uses TRBV7-3 with TRBJ1-1; D not resolved. The CDR3 is 12 amino acids. CDR1 is SGHTA and CDR2 is FQGTGA in the germline V gene. V gave up 4 bases and J gave up 5 bases, with 8 bases separating them. Written as DNA, the CDR3 is TGTGCCAGCAGCTCCCTCGGGACTGAAGCTTTCTTT. This gives the protein CASSSLGTEAFF.

The V call is TRBV5-4, the J call TRBJ2-5; D may match TRBD1 or TRBD2 (6 bases each). Germline V CDR1 and CDR2: SGHNT, YYREEE (reference sequence). The CDR3 spans 15 residues. V was cut by 1 base and J by 4 bases, with 14 bases left in between. The CDR3 is CASSLLEGVTETQYF. The CDR3 DNA follows: TGTGCCAGCAGCTTGTTGGAGGGGGTGACAGAGACCCAGTACTTC. Combining the CDR3 with reference TRBV5-4 and TRBJ2-5 gives the whole variable domain ETGVTQSPTHLIKTRGQQVTLRCSSQSGHNTVSWYQQALGQGPQFIFQYYREEENGRGNFPPRFSGLQFPNYSSELNVNALELDDSALYLCASSLLEGVTETQYFGPGTRLLVL.

This chain joins TRBV27 and TRBJ2-3, with 10 positions matching TRBD2. J was trimmed by 5 bases and V by 5 bases; bases with no gene match: 10. This CDR3 has 16 residues. CDR1 MNHEY and CDR2 SMNVEV come from the germline V gene (reference sequence). The CDR3 DNA follows: TGTGCCAGCAGTGGGAGCACTAGCGGGATTTTAGATACGCAGTATTTT. Translated: CASSGSTSGILDTQYF.

The chain joins TRBV5-1 to TRBJ2-7; a possible D gene is TRBD1 (5 bases). Germline V lookup: CDR1 SGHRS, CDR2 YFSETQ. Trimming took 0 bases from V and 0 from J, leaving 13 bases between them. The CDR3 spans 16 residues. The CDR3 DNA is TGCGCCAGCAGCTTGGGACAGATGACAAGCTCCTACGAGCAGTACTTC. Translating it yields CASSLGQMTSSYEQYF.

The CDR3, as DNA: TGTGCCAGCCCGGGACTAGCGGGAAACACCGGGGAGCTGTTTTTT. Its translation is CASPGLAGNTGELFF. The chain carries TRBV18 and TRBJ2-2, with TRBD2 matching 13 bases. The CDR3 totals 15 residues. The V gene's germline CDR1 is KGHSH and CDR2 LQKENI. Unmatched junction bases numbered 2, after V lost 8 bases and J lost 2 bases.

This chain connects TRBV5-1 to TRBJ2-2, with TRBD1 identical over 10 bases. The germline V gene encodes CDR1 SGHRS and CDR2 YFSETQ. J gave up 7 bases and V 1 base, and 7 bases lay outside the gene matches. The CDR3 loop spans 16 amino acids. The CDR3 DNA reads as TGCGCCAGCAGCTTGCTCCCCGGGACAGGGGTCGGGGAGCTGTTTTTT. Its protein product is CASSLLPGTGVGELFF. Together with reference TRBV5-1 and TRBJ2-2, the CDR3 gives the full variable domain: KAGVTQTPRYLIKTRGQQVTLSCSPISGHRSVSWYQQTPGQGLQFLFEYFSETQRNKGNFPGRFSGRQFSNSRSEMNVSTLELGDSALYLCASSLLPGTGVGELFFGEGSRLTVL.

This clone has a single count. The sample has other DNA sequences that encode this CDR3 too. The genes are TRBV7-2 and TRBJ2-1; no firm D call. Germline CDR1 is SGHTA and CDR2 is FQGNSA. V was shortened by 6 bases and J by 4 bases, with 13 bases between the two germline ends. The CDR3 has 14 residues. CDR3 nucleotides: TGTGCCAGCAGTTTAACCCCCTCTTACAATGAGCAGTTCTTC. It translates to CASSLTPSYNEQFF.

The chain carries TRBV19 and TRBJ1-3; maybe TRBD1 (5 bases). This CDR3 spans 13 amino acids. The V gene lost 5 bases and the J gene lost 2 bases, with 7 bases spanning the gap. Per the germline V gene, CDR1 is LNHDA and CDR2 is SQIVND (reference sequence). CDR3 residues: CASSQTAGNTIYF. DNA of the CDR3: TGTGCCAGTAGTCAGACAGCTGGAAACACCATATATTTT. Supplemented by reference TRBV19 and TRBJ1-3, the full variable domain reads DGGITQSPKYLFRKEGQNVTLSCEQNLNHDAMYWYRQDPGQGLRLIYYSQIVNDFQKGDIAEGYSVSREKKESFPLTVTSAQKNPTAFYLCASSQTAGNTIYFGEGSWLTVV.

The chain has TRBV19 and TRBJ2-7, with 9 bases matching TRBD1. This CDR3 has 13 amino acids. Per germline, CDR1 LNHDA and CDR2 SQIVND (reference sequence). Germline trimming cut 3 bases from V and 6 bases from J; bases unmatched to any gene: 3. The CDR3 loop reads CASSIGQGLEQYF. In DNA form, the CDR3 reads TGTGCCAGTAGTATTGGACAGGGGCTCGAGCAGTACTTC. The variable domain in full, with the rest retrieved from reference TRBV19 and TRBJ2-7, is DGGITQSPKYLFRKEGQNVTLSCEQNLNHDAMYWYRQDPGQGLRLIYYSQIVNDFQKGDIAEGYSVSREKKESFPLTVTSAQKNPTAFYLCASSIGQGLEQYFGPGTRLTVT.

This rearrangement joins TRBV6-5 to TRBJ2-3, with TRBD2 matching over 11 bases. This CDR3 spans 15 amino acids. The ends lost 6 bases at V and 8 bases at J; junction bases unmatched: 10. The germline gives CDR1 MNHEY, CDR2 SVGAGI. The CDR3 protein is CASSLLAGGPGTQYF. In nucleotides, the CDR3 is TGTGCCAGCAGCCTCCTAGCGGGAGGCCCGGGTACGCAGTATTTT.

The chain links TRBV19 to TRBJ1-3; a possible D gene is TRBD1 (5 bases). This CDR3 region has 16 residues. Germline-derived CDR1 and CDR2 are LNHDA and SQIVND (reference sequence). Trimming stripped 5 bases from V and 0 bases from J, with 14 bases between. The CDR3 DNA reads TGTGCCAGTAGTTCGGGCAGGGTGAGCTCTGGAAACACCATATATTTT. Encoded protein: CASSSGRVSSGNTIYF.

This chain links TRBV6-1 with TRBJ1-5, with D unclear. Germline V CDR1 and CDR2: MNHNS, SASEGT. The CDR3 totals 15 residues. The V gene lost 2 bases and the J gene lost 4 bases, with 12 bases spanning the gap. CDR3 in amino acids: CASSERLGLNQPQHF. As DNA, the CDR3 is TGTGCCAGCAGTGAACGGCTAGGGCTGAATCAGCCCCAGCATTTT.

The chain carries TRBV11-3 and TRBJ2-1; 12 nucleotides agree with TRBD2. The length of the CDR3 is 17 residues. CDR1 and CDR2 (germline): SGHNT, YENEEA. Losses at the gene ends were 1 base for V and 8 bases for J; bases not matched to a gene: 9. CDR3 sequence reads: CASSLGVTSGSLHEQFF. CDR3 bases: TGTGCCAGCAGCTTAGGAGTGACTAGCGGGAGCCTCCATGAGCAGTTCTTC.

The CDR3 protein is CASSPGRYGNTIYF. Here the CDR3 DNA reads TGTGCCAGCAGTCCAGGGCGTTACGGAAACACCATATATTTT. This chain links TRBV27 with TRBJ1-3; a possible D gene is TRBD1 (5 bases). The V end was cut by 5 bases, the J end by 4 bases, with 12 bases between. The CDR3 consists of 14 residues. The germline V gene has CDR1 MNHEY and CDR2 SMNVEV (reference sequence).

This chain connects TRBV5-1 to TRBJ2-5; weak D call: TRBD2 (5 bases). The CDR3 length is 14 residues. Trimming took off 1 base at V and 5 bases at J, with 12 bases between the two ends. CDR1 and CDR2 (germline): SGHRS, YFSETQ. The CDR3 loop reads CASSLLPGSETQYF. The CDR3 bases are TGCGCCAGCAGCTTGCTCCCGGGGTCGGAGACCCAGTACTTC.

This chain joins TRBV7-8 and TRBJ1-3; no clear D gene. CDR1 and CDR2 from the germline V gene are SGHVS and FQNEAQ. The V and J ends lost 5 bases and 4 bases respectively, with 24 bases between them. The CDR3 runs to 18 residues. The CDR3 loop is CASSLTHLRVSSGNTIYF. As DNA, the CDR3 is TGTGCCAGCAGCCTTACCCATTTAAGGGTATCGTCCGGAAACACCATATATTTT.